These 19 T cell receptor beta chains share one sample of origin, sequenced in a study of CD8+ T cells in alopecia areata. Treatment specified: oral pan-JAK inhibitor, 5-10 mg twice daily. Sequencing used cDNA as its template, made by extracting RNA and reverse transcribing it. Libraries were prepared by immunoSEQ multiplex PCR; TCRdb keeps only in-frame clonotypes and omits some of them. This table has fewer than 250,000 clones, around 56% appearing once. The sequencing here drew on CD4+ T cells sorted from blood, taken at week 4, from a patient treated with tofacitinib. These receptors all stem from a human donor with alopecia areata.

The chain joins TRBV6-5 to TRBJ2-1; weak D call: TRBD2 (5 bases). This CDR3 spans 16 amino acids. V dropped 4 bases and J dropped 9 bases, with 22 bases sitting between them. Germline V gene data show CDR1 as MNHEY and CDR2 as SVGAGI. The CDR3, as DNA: TGTGCCAGCAGTTCGGGTTTCGCGGGCACACAACTTGAGCAGTTCTTC. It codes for CASSSGFAGTQLEQFF.

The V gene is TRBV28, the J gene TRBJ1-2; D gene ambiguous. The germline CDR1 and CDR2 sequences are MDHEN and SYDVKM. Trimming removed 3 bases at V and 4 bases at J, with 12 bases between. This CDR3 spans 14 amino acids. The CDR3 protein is CASSLVQVGYGYTF. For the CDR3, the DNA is TGTGCCAGCAGTTTGGTCCAGGTGGGCTATGGCTACACCTTC.

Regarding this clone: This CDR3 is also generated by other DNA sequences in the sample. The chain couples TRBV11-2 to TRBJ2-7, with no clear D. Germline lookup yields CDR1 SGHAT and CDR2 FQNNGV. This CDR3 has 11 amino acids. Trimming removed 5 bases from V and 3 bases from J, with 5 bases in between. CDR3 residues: CASSPDYEQYF. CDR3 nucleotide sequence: TGTGCCAGCAGCCCTGACTACGAGCAGTACTTC. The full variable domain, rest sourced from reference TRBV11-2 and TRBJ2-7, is EAGVAQSPRYKIIEKRQSVAFWCNPISGHATLYWYQQILGQGPKLLIQFQNNGVVDDSQLPKDRFSAERLKGVDSTLKIQPAKLEDSAVYLCASSPDYEQYFGPGTRLTVT.

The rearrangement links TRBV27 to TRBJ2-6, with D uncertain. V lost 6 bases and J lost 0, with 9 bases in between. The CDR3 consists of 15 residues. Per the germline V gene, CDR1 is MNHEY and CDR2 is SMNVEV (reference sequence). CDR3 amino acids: CASSSVSSGANVLTF. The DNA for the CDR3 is TGTGCCAGCAGCTCCGTGAGCTCTGGGGCCAACGTCCTGACTTTC.

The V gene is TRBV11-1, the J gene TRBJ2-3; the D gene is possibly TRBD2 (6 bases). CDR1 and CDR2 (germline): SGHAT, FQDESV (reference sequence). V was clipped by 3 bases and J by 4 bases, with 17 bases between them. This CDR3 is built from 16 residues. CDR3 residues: CASSFQTPGLPDTQYF. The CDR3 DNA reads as TGTGCCAGCAGCTTTCAGACTCCGGGACTCCCAGATACGCAGTATTTT.

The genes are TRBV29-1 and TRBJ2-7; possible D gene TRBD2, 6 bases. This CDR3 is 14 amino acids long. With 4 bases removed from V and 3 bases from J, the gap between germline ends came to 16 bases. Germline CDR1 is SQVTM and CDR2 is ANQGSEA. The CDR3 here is CSVGMGGRNYEQYF. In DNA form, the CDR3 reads TGCAGCGTTGGAATGGGGGGTCGTAACTACGAGCAGTACTTC.

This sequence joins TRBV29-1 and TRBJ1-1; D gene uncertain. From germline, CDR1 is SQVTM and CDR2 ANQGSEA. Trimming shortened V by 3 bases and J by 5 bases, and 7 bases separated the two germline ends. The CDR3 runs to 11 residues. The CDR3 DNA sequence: TGCAGCGTTGACAGCGGGACTGAAGCTTTCTTT. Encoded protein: CSVDSGTEAFF.

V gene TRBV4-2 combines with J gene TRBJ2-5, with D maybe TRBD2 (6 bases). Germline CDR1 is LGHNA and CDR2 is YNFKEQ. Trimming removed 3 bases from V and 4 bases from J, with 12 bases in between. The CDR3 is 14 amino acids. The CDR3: CASSQEGPRETQYF. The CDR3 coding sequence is TGTGCCAGCAGCCAGGAGGGACCACGAGAGACCCAGTACTTC.

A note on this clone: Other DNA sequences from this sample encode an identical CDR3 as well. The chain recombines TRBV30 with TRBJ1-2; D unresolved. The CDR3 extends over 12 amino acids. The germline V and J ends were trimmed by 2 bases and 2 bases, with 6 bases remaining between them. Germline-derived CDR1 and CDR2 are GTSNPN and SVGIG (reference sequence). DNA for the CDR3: TGTGCCTGGAGTACGGGGAACTATGGCTACACCTTC. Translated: CAWSTGNYGYTF.

The CDR3 nucleotides are TGTGCCAGCAGCTCCCGAATGAGGACTGAAGCTTTCTTT. It yields the protein CASSSRMRTEAFF. The chain employs TRBV7-2 and TRBJ1-1; D gene ambiguous. This CDR3 region has 13 residues. Germline CDR1 is SGHTA and CDR2 is FQGNSA. V gave up 4 bases and J gave up 5 bases, with 11 bases separating them.

CDR3 sequence: CASSLGGGGSYNEQFF. The CDR3 DNA follows: TGCGCCAGCAGCTTGGGTGGCGGGGGATCCTACAATGAGCAGTTCTTC. The V and J genes are TRBV5-1 and TRBJ2-1, with 7 bases lining up with TRBD2. CDR3 size: 16 residues. V shed 0 bases and J 1 base; nucleotides not matched to a gene: 4. Germline CDR1 and CDR2: SGHRS and YFSETQ.

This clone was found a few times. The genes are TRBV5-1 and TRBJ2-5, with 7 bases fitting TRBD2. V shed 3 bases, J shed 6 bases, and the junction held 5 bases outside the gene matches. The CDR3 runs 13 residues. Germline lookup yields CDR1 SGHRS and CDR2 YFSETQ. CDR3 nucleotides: TGCGCCAGCAGCTGGACTAGTGCGCAGACCCAGTACTTC. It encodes CASSWTSAQTQYF.

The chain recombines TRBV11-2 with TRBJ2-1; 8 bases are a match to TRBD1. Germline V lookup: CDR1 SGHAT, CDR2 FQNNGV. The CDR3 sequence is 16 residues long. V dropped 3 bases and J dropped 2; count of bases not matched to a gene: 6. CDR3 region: CASSFLTGGPYNEQFF. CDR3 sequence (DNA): TGTGCCAGCAGCTTCCTAACAGGGGGTCCCTACAATGAGCAGTTCTTC.

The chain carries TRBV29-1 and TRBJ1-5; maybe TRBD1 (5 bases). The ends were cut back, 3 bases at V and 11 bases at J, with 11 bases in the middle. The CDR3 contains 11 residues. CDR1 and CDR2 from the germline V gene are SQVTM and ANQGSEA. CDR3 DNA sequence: TGCAGCGTTGAGACAGATCTGGCCCAGCATTTT. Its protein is CSVETDLAQHF. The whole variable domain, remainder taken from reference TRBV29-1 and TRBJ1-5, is SAVISQKPSRDICQRGTSLTIQCQVDSQVTMMFWYRQQPGQSLTLIATANQGSEATYESGFVIDKFPISRPNLTFSTLTVSNMSPEDSSIYLCSVETDLAQHFGDGTRLSIL.

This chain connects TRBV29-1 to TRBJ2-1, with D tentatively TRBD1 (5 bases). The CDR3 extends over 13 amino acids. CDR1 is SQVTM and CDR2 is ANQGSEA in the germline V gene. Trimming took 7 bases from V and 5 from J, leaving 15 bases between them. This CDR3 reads CSGSQVPHNEQFF. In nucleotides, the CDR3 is TGCAGCGGCTCACAGGTCCCCCACAATGAGCAGTTCTTC.

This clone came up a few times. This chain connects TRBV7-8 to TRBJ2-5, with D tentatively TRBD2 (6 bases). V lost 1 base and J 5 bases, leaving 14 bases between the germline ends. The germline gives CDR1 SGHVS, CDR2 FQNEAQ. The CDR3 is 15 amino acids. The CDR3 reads CASSLESPSGETQYF. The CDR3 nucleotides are TGTGCCAGCAGCTTAGAATCTCCCAGCGGGGAGACCCAGTACTTC.

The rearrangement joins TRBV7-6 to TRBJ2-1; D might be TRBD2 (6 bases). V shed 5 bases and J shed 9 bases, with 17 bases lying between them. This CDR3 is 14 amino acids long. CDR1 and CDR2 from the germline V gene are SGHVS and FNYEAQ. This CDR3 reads CASSISRLVREQFF. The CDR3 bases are TGTGCCAGCAGCATTTCACGACTAGTCCGTGAGCAGTTCTTC.

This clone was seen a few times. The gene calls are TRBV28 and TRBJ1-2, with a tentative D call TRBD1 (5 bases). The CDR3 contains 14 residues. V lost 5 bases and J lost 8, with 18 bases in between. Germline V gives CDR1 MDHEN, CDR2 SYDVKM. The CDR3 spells CASSIAGTANGYTF. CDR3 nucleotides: TGTGCCAGCAGTATTGCGGGGACGGCTAACGGCTACACCTTC.

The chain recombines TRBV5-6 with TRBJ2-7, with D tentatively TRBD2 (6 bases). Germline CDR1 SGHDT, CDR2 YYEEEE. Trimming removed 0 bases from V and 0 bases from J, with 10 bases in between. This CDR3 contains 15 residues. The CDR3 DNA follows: TGTGCCAGCAGCTTGGTTGGGGGGAGCTCCTACGAGCAGTACTTC. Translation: CASSLVGGSSYEQYF.